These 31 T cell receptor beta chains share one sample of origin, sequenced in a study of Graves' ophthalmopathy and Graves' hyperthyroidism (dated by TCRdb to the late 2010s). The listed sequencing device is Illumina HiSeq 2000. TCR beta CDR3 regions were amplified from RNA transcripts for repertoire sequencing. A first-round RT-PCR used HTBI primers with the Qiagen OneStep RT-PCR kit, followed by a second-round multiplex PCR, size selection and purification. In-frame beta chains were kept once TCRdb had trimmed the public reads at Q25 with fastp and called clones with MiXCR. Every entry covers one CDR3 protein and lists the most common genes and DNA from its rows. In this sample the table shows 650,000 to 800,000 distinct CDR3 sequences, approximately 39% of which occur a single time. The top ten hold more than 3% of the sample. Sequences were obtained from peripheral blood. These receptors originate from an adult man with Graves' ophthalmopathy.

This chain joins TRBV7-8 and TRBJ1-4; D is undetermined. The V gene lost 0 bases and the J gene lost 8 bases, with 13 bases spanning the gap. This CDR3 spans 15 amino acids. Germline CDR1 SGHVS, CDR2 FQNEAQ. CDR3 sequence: CASSLAEQEGEKLFF. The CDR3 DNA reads TGTGCCAGCAGCTTAGCCGAGCAGGAAGGAGAAAAACTGTTTTTT.

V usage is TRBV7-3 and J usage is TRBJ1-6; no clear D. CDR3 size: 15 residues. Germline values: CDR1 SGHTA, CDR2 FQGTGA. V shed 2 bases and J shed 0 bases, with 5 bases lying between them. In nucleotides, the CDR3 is TGTGCCAGCAGCTTATACAACTCCTATAATTCACCCCTCCACTTT. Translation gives CASSLYNSYNSPLHF.

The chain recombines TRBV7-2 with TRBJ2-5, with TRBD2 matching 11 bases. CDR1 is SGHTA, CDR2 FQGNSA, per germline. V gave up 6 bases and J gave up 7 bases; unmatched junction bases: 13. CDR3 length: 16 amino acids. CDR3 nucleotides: TGTGCCAGCAGACCCCTAGCGGGGGGCTCGATCGTGACCCAGTACTTC. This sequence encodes CASRPLAGGSIVTQYF.

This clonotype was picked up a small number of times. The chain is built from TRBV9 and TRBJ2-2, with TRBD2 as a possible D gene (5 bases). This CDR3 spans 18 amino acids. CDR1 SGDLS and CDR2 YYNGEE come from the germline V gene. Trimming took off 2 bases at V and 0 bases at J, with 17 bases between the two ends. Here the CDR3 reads CASSVLRDTTTNTGELFF. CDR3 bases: TGTGCCAGCAGCGTTTTACGGGATACTACCACGAACACCGGGGAGCTGTTTTTT.

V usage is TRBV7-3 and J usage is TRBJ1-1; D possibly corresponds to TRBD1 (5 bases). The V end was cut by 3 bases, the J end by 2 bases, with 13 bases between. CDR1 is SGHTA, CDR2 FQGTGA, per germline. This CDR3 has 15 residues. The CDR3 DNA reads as TGTGCCAGCAGCTTTGGCCAGGGATATAACACTGAAGCTTTCTTT. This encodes CASSFGQGYNTEAFF.

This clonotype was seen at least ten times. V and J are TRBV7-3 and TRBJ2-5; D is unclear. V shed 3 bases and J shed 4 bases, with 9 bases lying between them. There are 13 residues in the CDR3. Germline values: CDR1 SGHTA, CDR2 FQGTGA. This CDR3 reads CASSFRGSETQYF. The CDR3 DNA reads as TGTGCCAGCAGCTTTCGTGGATCAGAGACCCAGTACTTC.

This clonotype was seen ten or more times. The CDR3 region has the DNA TGTGCCATCAGTGAGTCGGGTCCGGAAGGGGACGGCTACACCTTC. It translates to CAISESGPEGDGYTF. The chain uses TRBV10-3 and TRBJ1-2; the D gene is possibly TRBD1 (5 bases). The CDR3 has 15 residues. Germline CDR1 reads ENHRY; CDR2 reads SYGVKD. Trimming stripped 0 bases from V and 8 bases from J, with 16 bases between.

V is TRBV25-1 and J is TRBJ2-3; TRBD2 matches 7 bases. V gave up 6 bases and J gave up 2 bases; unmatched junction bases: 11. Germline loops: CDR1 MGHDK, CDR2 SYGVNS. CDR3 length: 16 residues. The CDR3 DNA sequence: TGTGCCAGCAGCGTCGGGACTACTCAAATCACAGATACGCAGTATTTT. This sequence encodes CASSVGTTQITDTQYF.

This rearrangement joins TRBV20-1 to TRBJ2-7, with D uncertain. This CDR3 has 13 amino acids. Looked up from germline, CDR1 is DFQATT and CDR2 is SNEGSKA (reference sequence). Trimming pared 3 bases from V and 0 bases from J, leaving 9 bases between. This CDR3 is CSARAGVSYEQYF. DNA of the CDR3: TGCAGTGCTAGGGCAGGAGTCTCCTACGAGCAGTACTTC.

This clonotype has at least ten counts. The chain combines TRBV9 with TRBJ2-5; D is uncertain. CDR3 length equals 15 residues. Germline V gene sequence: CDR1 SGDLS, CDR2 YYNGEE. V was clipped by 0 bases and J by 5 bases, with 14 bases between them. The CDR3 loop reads CASSVAPGQGETQYF. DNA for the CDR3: TGTGCCAGCAGCGTAGCTCCCGGGCAAGGGGAGACCCAGTACTTC. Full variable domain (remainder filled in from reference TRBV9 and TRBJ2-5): DSGVTQTPKHLITATGQRVTLRCSPRSGDLSVYWYQQSLDQGLQFLIQYYNGEERAKGNILERFSAQQFPDLHSELNLSSLELGDSALYFCASSVAPGQGETQYFGPGTRLLVL.

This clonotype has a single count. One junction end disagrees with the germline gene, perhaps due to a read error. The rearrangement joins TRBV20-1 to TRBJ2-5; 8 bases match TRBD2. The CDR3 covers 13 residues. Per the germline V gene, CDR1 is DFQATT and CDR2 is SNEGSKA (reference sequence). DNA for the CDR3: TGCAGTGCTAGCGGGGGGGCCGAAGAGACCCGGTACTTC. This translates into CSASGGAEETRYF.

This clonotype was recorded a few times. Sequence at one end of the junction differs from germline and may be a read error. CDR3 nucleotides: TGTGCCAGCAGTTACGGGGGGGGGGCTATTGGGACCCAGTACTTC. Residues: CASSYGGGAIGTQYF. The rearrangement uses TRBV10-3 and TRBJ2-5; TRBD2 matches 8 bases. Looked up from germline, CDR1 is ENHRY and CDR2 is SYGVKD. The CDR3 is 15 residues long.

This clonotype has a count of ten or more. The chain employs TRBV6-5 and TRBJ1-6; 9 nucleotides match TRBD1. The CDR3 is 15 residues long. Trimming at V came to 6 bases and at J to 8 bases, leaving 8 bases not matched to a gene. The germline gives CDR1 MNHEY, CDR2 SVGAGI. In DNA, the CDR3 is TGTGCCAGCAGAGCCGGAGGACAGGGGCATTCACCCCTCCACTTT. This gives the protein CASRAGGQGHSPLHF.

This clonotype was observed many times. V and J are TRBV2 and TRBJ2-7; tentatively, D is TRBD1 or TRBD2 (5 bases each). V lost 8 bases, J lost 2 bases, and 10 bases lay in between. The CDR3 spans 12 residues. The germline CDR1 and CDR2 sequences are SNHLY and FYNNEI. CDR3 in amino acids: CASGTPAYEQYF. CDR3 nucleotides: TGTGCCAGCGGGACCCCGGCCTACGAGCAGTACTTC.

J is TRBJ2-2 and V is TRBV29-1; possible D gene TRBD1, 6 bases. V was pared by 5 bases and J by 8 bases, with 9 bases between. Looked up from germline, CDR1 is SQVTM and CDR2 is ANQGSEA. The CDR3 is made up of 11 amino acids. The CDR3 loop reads CSVSGEGELFF. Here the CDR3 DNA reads TGCAGCGTTTCAGGGGAGGGGGAGCTGTTTTTT.

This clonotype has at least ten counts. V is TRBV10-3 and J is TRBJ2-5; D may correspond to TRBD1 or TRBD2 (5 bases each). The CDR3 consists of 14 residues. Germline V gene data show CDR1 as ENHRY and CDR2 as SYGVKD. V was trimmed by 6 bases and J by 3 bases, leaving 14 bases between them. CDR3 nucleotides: TGTGCCATCAGCTCGGGTGGGGGAGAAGAGACCCAGTACTTC. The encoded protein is CAISSGGGEETQYF.

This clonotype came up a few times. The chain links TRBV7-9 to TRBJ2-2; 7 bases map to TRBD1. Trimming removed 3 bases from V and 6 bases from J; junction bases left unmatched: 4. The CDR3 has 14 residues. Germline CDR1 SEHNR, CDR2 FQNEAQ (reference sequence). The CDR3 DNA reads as TGTGCCAGCAGCTTGGACAGGTCATCCGGGGAGCTGTTTTTT. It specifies CASSLDRSSGELFF.

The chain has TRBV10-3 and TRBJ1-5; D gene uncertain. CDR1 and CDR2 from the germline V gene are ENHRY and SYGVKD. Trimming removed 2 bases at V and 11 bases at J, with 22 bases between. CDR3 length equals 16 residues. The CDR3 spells CAISEGTSGEQETQHF. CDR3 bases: TGTGCCATCAGTGAGGGCACTAGCGGGGAACAAGAGACCCAGCATTTT.

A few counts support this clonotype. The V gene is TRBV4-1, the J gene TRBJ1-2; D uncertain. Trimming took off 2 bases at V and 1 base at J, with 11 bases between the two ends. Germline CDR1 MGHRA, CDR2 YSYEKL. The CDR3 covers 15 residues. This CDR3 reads CASSQPTRGNYGYTF. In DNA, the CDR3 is TGCGCCAGCAGCCAACCTACGCGAGGTAACTATGGCTACACCTTC.

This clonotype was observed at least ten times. CDR3 coding DNA: TGTGCCAGCAGTCACAATCCCAAGCAGTACTTC. Residues: CASSHNPKQYF. This chain joins TRBV12-3 or TRBV12-4 and TRBJ2-7; D is unclear. This CDR3 comprises 11 residues. V lost 5 bases to trimming and J lost 8 bases, with 10 bases between them.

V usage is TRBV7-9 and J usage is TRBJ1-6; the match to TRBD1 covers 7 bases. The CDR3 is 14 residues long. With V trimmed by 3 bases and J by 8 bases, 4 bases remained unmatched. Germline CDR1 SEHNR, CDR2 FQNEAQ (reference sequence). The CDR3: CASSLTGYHSPLHF. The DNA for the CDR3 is TGTGCCAGCAGCTTGACAGGGTATCATTCACCCCTCCACTTT.

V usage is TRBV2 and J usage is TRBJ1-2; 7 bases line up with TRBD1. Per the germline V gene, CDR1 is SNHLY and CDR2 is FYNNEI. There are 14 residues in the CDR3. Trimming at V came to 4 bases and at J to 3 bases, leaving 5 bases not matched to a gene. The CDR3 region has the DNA TGTGCCAGCAGTGGGCAGGGGGTCGACTATGGCTACACCTTC. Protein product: CASSGQGVDYGYTF. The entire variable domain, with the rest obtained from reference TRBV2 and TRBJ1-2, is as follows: EPEVTQTPSHQVTQMGQEVILRCVPISNHLYFYWYRQILGQKVEFLVSFYNNEISEKSEIFDDQFSVERPDGSNFTLKIRSTKLEDSAMYFCASSGQGVDYGYTFGSGTRLTVV.

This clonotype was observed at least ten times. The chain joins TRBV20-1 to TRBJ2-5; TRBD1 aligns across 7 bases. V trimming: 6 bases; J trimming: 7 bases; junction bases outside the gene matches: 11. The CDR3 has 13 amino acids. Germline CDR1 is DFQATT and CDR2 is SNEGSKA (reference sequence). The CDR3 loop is CSAGTSSGGTQYF. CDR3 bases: TGCAGTGCCGGGACAAGCTCAGGGGGGACCCAGTACTTC.

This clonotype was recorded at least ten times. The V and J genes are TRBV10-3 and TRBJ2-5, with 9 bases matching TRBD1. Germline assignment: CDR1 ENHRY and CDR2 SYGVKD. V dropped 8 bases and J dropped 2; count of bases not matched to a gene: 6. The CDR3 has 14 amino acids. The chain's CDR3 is CAISRQGEQETQYF. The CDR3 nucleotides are TGTGCCATCTCAAGACAGGGGGAACAAGAGACCCAGTACTTC.

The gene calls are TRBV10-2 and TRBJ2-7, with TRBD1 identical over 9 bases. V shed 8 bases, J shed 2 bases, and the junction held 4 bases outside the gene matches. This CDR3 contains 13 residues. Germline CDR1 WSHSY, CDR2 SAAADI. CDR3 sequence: CASGGQGTYEQYF. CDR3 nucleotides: TGCGCCAGCGGGGGACAGGGTACCTACGAGCAGTACTTC.

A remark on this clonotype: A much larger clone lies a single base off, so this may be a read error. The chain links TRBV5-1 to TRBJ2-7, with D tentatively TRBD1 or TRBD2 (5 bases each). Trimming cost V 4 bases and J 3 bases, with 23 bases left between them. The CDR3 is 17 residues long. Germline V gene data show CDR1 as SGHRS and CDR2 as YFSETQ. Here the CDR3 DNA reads TGCGCCAGCAGCCCGGGATTGAGGACAAGGCCCTTCTACGAGCAGTACTTC. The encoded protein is CASSPGLRTRPFYEQYF.

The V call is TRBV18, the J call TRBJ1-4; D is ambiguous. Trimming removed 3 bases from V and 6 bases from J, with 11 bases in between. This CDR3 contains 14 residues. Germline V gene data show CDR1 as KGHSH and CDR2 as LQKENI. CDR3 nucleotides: TGTGCCAGCTCACCGCGGCAGGACTATGAAAAACTGTTTTTT. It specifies CASSPRQDYEKLFF.

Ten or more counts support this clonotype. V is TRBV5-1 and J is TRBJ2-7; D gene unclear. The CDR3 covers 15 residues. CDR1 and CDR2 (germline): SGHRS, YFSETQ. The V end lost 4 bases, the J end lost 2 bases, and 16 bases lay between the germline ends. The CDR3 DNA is TGCGCCAGCAGCCCGTTAGAATCTCTGACCTACGAGCAGTACTTC. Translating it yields CASSPLESLTYEQYF.

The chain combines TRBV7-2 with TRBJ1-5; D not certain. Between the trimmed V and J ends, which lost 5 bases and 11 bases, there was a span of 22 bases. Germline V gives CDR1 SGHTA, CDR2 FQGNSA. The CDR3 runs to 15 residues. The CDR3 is CASSPRQRGQETQHF. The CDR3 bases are TGTGCCAGCAGCCCCCGTCAGCGGGGTCAAGAGACCCAGCATTTT.

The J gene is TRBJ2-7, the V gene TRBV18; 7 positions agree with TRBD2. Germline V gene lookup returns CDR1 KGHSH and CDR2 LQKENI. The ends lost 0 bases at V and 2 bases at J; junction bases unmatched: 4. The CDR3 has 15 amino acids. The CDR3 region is CASSPPAGETYEQYF. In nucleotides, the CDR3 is TGTGCCAGCTCACCACCCGCGGGGGAAACCTACGAGCAGTACTTC.

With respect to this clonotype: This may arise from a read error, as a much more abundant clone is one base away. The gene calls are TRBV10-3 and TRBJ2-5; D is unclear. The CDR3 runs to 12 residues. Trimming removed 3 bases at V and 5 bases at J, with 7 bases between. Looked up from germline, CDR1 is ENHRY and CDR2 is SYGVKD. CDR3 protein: CAISENSETQYF. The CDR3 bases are TGTGCCATCAGTGAAAACTCGGAGACCCAGTACTTC.